These 18 T cell receptor beta chains originate from one sample sequenced in a study of T cell responses to AZD1222 COVID-19 vaccine. Repertoires were generated with immunoSEQ multiplex PCR, while TCRdb's copy carries only in-frame clones and drops some. The sample contains roughly 130,000 clones, around nine tenths of which appear only once. The specimen was peripheral blood, collected on day 0 of AZD1222 vaccination. These receptors were obtained from an adult in good health.

The chain combines TRBV7-2 with TRBJ1-1; TRBD1 aligns across 8 bases. V lost 3 bases and J lost 5; bases outside the gene matches: 5. Germline lookup yields CDR1 SGHTA and CDR2 FQGNSA. This CDR3 has 14 residues. Here the CDR3 reads CASSFQGASTEAFF. The CDR3 DNA follows: TGTGCCAGCAGCTTCCAGGGGGCAAGTACTGAAGCTTTCTTT.

This sequence joins TRBV24-1 and TRBJ2-5, with 7 bases fitting TRBD1. Trimming took 6 bases from V and 2 from J; bases not matched to a gene: 5. The germline V gene encodes CDR1 KGHDR and CDR2 SFDVKD. The CDR3 has 14 residues. This CDR3 reads CATSQTGRQETQYF. CDR3 in DNA: TGTGCCACCAGTCAGACAGGGCGACAAGAGACCCAGTACTTC.

The gene calls are TRBV5-1 and TRBJ2-7; D may be TRBD2 (6 bases). Germline CDR1 and CDR2: SGHRS and YFSETQ. V lost 4 bases and J 0 bases, leaving 14 bases between the germline ends. The CDR3 totals 15 residues. CDR3 nucleotide sequence: TGCGCCAGCAGCCTGCTGGGGGGAAGCTCCTACGAGCAGTACTTC. Its translation is CASSLLGGSSYEQYF.

J is TRBJ2-7 and V is TRBV11-2, with D possibly being TRBD2 (7 bases). The germline gives CDR1 SGHAT, CDR2 FQNNGV. This CDR3 region has 14 residues. Between the trimmed V and J ends, which lost 7 bases and 3 bases, there was a span of 16 bases. CDR3 loop: CASNVGGGNYEQYF. Written as DNA, the CDR3 is TGTGCCAGCAACGTAGGGGGGGGAAACTACGAGCAGTACTTC.

The chain employs TRBV12-5 and TRBJ2-7; the match to TRBD1 covers 9 bases. The CDR3 runs to 15 residues. V trimming: 3 bases; J trimming: 2 bases; junction bases outside the gene matches: 5. Germline values: CDR1 LGHNT, CDR2 FRNRAP. CDR3 DNA: TGTGCTAGTGGTTTTTGGGGACAGGGCACCTACGAGCAGTACTTC. It encodes CASGFWGQGTYEQYF.

The chain couples TRBV4-3 to TRBJ2-5; D may be TRBD1 (5 bases). CDR1 and CDR2 from the germline V gene are LGHNA and YSLEER. The CDR3 runs to 15 residues. The germline V and J ends were trimmed by 4 bases and 5 bases, with 17 bases remaining between them. CDR3 protein: CASSRTQATPETQYF. DNA of the CDR3: TGCGCCAGCAGCCGAACACAGGCCACCCCGGAGACCCAGTACTTC.

The rearrangement links TRBV18 to TRBJ1-4; D is ambiguous. Trimming removed 0 bases at V and 10 bases at J, with 12 bases between. This CDR3 spans 14 amino acids. Germline V lookup: CDR1 KGHSH, CDR2 LQKENI. CDR3 sequence reads: CASSPPEQTRKLFF. DNA for the CDR3: TGTGCCAGCTCACCACCTGAACAGACCCGAAAACTGTTTTTT.

V gene TRBV12-1 combines with J gene TRBJ2-7. TRBV12-1 has pseudogene status. The CDR3 extends over 16 amino acids. CDR3 sequence reads: CASSLQGGMRFYEQYF. The CDR3 region has the DNA TGTGCCAGCAGCTTGCAGGGGGGGATGAGATTCTACGAGCAGTACTTC.

CDR3 DNA: TGTGCCAGCAGTGTATCAGGACAAGGGCTCTATGGCTACACCTTC. It specifies CASSVSGQGLYGYTF. The chain has TRBV6-4 and TRBJ1-2; D perhaps matches TRBD1 (5 bases). V gave up 4 bases and J gave up 4 bases, with 16 bases separating them. This CDR3 is 15 amino acids long. Looked up from germline, CDR1 is MRHNA and CDR2 is SNTAGT.

This chain joins TRBV6-6 and TRBJ2-6, with 7 bases fitting TRBD1. Losses at the gene ends were 5 bases for V and 2 bases for J; bases not matched to a gene: 6. Germline CDR1 and CDR2: MNHNY and SVGAGI (reference sequence). CDR3 length: 16 residues. The CDR3: CASSREGATGANVLTF. The CDR3 bases are TGTGCCAGCAGTCGAGAGGGGGCGACTGGGGCCAACGTCCTGACTTTC.

The gene calls are TRBV12-5 and TRBJ1-5, with 7 bases aligning to TRBD1. This CDR3 contains 16 residues. Germline CDR1 and CDR2: LGHNT and FRNRAP. Trimming cost V 3 bases and J 0 bases; bases outside gene matches: 5. This CDR3 is CASGFGTAYSNQPQHF. CDR3 nucleotide sequence: TGTGCTAGTGGTTTTGGGACAGCTTATAGCAATCAGCCCCAGCATTTT.

V is TRBV11-2 and J is TRBJ1-1; weak D call: TRBD1 (6 bases). Germline V gives CDR1 SGHAT, CDR2 FQNNGV. V lost 1 base, J lost 8 bases, and 17 bases lay in between. CDR3 size: 15 residues. CDR3: CASSLVIGGPGEAFF. CDR3 DNA: TGTGCCAGCAGCTTAGTCATTGGGGGGCCAGGCGAAGCTTTCTTT.

This clone occurred once. The genes are TRBV20-1 and TRBJ2-2; D is tentatively TRBD1 or TRBD2 (5 bases each). The V gene's germline CDR1 is DFQATT and CDR2 SNEGSKA (reference sequence). The V and J ends lost 3 bases and 3 bases respectively, with 14 bases between them. The CDR3 sequence is 15 residues long. The DNA for the CDR3 is TGCAGTGCTAGTCCCCCGGGACCACACACCGGGGAGCTGTTTTTT. As protein: CSASPPGPHTGELFF.

The chain recombines TRBV29-1 with TRBJ2-7, with 9 bases that match TRBD1. The CDR3 contains 13 residues. Looked up from germline, CDR1 is SQVTM and CDR2 is ANQGSEA. V gave up 4 bases and J gave up 7 bases; unmatched junction bases: 8. The CDR3 DNA reads TGCAGCGTTGTGGGACAGGGACTCGCAGAGCAGTACTTC. Protein: CSVVGQGLAEQYF.

This chain links TRBV3-1 (or the pseudogene TRBV3-2) with TRBJ1-4; 7 nucleotides agree with TRBD1. Trimming removed 5 bases from V and 7 bases from J; junction bases left unmatched: 13. The CDR3 sequence is 16 residues long. Germline lookup yields CDR1 LGHDT and CDR2 YNNKEL (reference sequence). This CDR3 reads CASSVRVRGLSEKLFF. The DNA of the CDR3 is TGTGCCAGCAGCGTTCGTGTTAGGGGGCTGAGTGAAAAACTGTTTTTT.

The chain carries TRBV2 and TRBJ2-7; D not certain. V lost 8 bases and J lost 2, with 13 bases in between. This CDR3 is built from 13 residues. Germline V gene data show CDR1 as SNHLY and CDR2 as FYNNEI. This CDR3 reads CASEEVGAYEQYF. CDR3 nucleotides: TGTGCCAGCGAGGAAGTCGGAGCCTACGAGCAGTACTTC. Together with reference TRBV2 and TRBJ2-7, the CDR3 gives the full variable domain: EPEVTQTPSHQVTQMGQEVILRCVPISNHLYFYWYRQILGQKVEFLVSFYNNEISEKSEIFDDQFSVERPDGSNFTLKIRSTKLEDSAMYFCASEEVGAYEQYFGPGTRLTVT.

This rearrangement joins TRBV7-2 to TRBJ2-7, with 11 bases fitting TRBD2. The germline V gene encodes CDR1 SGHTA and CDR2 FQGNSA. The junction had 5 bases not matched to a gene; V was cut back by 4 bases and J by 3 bases. The CDR3 loop spans 15 amino acids. The CDR3 sequence: CASSSSLAGGYEQYF. CDR3 sequence (DNA): TGTGCCAGCAGCTCCTCCCTAGCGGGAGGCTACGAGCAGTACTTC. Using reference TRBV7-2 and TRBJ2-7 for the parts outside the CDR3, the full variable domain is GAGVSQSPSNKVTEKGKDVELRCDPISGHTALYWYRQSLGQGLEFLIYFQGNSAPDKSGLPSDRFSAERTGGSVSTLTIQRTQQEDSAVYLCASSSSLAGGYEQYFGPGTRLTVT.

The count of this clone is one. The chain is built from TRBV19 and TRBJ1-5, with 7 positions matching TRBD1. Trimming cost V 9 bases and J 6 bases; bases outside gene matches: 5. This CDR3 is 12 amino acids long. Germline values: CDR1 LNHDA, CDR2 SQIVND (reference sequence). DNA of the CDR3: TGTGCCAGCCAACAGGGGATTCAGCCCCAGCATTTT. Its translation is CASQQGIQPQHF.